A single sample gave rise to the 18 T cell receptor beta chains below, sequenced in a study of T cells in Graves' hyperthyroidism and ophthalmopathy. The CDR3 regions of TCR beta were amplified from RNA transcripts. HTBI primers were the set used in a first-round RT-PCR of the TCR CDR3. TCRdb fed the multiplex PCR reads into MiXCR, producing one record per CDR3 protein. The sample contains about 500,000 distinct CDR3 sequences, 13% to 15% of which appear only once. Sequenced input: blood. The receptors originated from a woman between 18 and 29 years old with Graves' hyperthyroidism.

Note on this clonotype: A junction boundary mismatches the germline segment, possibly from a read error. This chain connects TRBV7-8 to TRBJ2-5; 7 bases map to TRBD2. Per germline, CDR1 SGHVS and CDR2 FQNEAQ. The CDR3 runs to 16 residues. The CDR3 loop reads CASSYRLEWGGETQHF. In nucleotides, the CDR3 is TGTGCCAGCAGCTACCGACTAGAGTGGGGGGGGGAGACCCAGCACTTC.

This clonotype was detected ten times or more. The CDR3 spells CASSPTLLTEDYGYTF. DNA of the CDR3: TGTGCCAGCAGCCCCACCCTTTTAACGGAAGACTATGGCTACACCTTC. The chain couples TRBV13 to TRBJ1-2; D call uncertain. The ends were cut back, 5 bases at V and 3 bases at J, with 19 bases in the middle. The length of the CDR3 is 16 residues. Germline CDR1 and CDR2: PRHDT and FYEKMQ (reference sequence).

This clonotype was observed a few times. The rearrangement uses TRBV15 and TRBJ1-6, with 7 bases lining up with TRBD1. V was pared by 5 bases and J by 7 bases, with 8 bases of the junction left unmatched. The CDR3 runs to 15 residues. Germline loops: CDR1 LNHNV, CDR2 YYDKDF (reference sequence). The DNA of the CDR3 is TGTGCCACCAGCTTACCCGACAGGGAGAATTCACCCCTCCACTTT. This encodes CATSLPDRENSPLHF. The complete variable domain, with remaining parts taken from reference TRBV15 and TRBJ1-6, reads DAMVIQNPRYQVTQFGKPVTLSCSQTLNHNVMYWYQQKSSQAPKLLFHYYDKDFNNEADTPDNFQSRRPNTSFCFLDIRSPGLGDTAMYLCATSLPDRENSPLHFGNGTRLTVT.

Ten or more counts support this clonotype. The chain is built from TRBV6-1 and TRBJ1-1; 7 bases map to TRBD1. Germline trimming cut 8 bases from V and 5 bases from J; bases unmatched to any gene: 26. Germline loops: CDR1 MNHNS, CDR2 SASEGT. The CDR3 totals 19 residues. The CDR3 loop is CASPQNRAPNLDRDTEAFF. The CDR3 DNA follows: TGTGCCAGCCCCCAAAACCGTGCCCCCAATCTTGACAGGGATACTGAAGCTTTCTTT.

There are many counts of this clonotype. The gene calls are TRBV12-3 or TRBV12-4 and TRBJ2-1; 7 bases agree with TRBD2. This CDR3 has 12 amino acids. The V and J ends lost 6 bases and 9 bases, in that order; junction bases with no gene match: 5. The CDR3 protein is CASRQRDGEQFF. The CDR3 nucleotides read TGTGCCAGCAGGCAGCGGGATGGTGAGCAGTTCTTC.

In this sample, this clonotype turned up many times. This chain connects TRBV7-2 to TRBJ1-5; D unclear. The V gene lost 6 bases and the J gene lost 2 bases, with 14 bases spanning the gap. The CDR3 spans 15 residues. Germline V CDR1 and CDR2: SGHTA, FQGNSA. CDR3 region: CASSHQVLGNQPQHF. The CDR3 DNA sequence: TGTGCCAGCAGTCACCAGGTTCTCGGCAATCAGCCCCAGCATTTT.

Regarding this clonotype: This may come from a read error, since a much larger clone is one base off. The chain links TRBV15 to TRBJ2-7; 7 bases agree with TRBD1. Germline V CDR1 and CDR2: LNHNV, YYDKDF (reference sequence). The CDR3 runs 14 residues. The CDR3 protein is CDTSRETGLYEQYF. The CDR3 DNA is TGTGACACCAGCAGAGAGACAGGGCTCTACGAGCAGTACTTC.

This clonotype was found a few times. The CDR3 DNA sequence: TGCGCCAGCAGCCAAGATGGCCAGGGGAAGGGATGGGGGGAGCTGTTTTTT. Amino acid sequence: CASSQDGQGKGWGELFF. This chain connects TRBV4-1 to TRBJ2-2; D might be TRBD1 (6 bases). This CDR3 has 17 amino acids. Germline-derived CDR1 and CDR2 are MGHRA and YSYEKL. The V and J ends lost 0 bases and 8 bases respectively, with 19 bases between them.

The chain links TRBV24-1 to TRBJ1-2; TRBD1 might be the D (6 bases). The CDR3 loop spans 14 amino acids. Germline CDR1 reads KGHDR; CDR2 reads SFDVKD. V was cut by 4 bases and J by 4 bases, with 12 bases left in between. CDR3 nucleotide sequence: TGTGCCACCAGTGAGAAACAGGGCGGCTATGGCTACACCTTC. It is translated as CATSEKQGGYGYTF.

This clonotype was seen many times. This chain joins TRBV6-2 or TRBV6-3 and TRBJ2-7; 12 nucleotides line up with TRBD1. The CDR3 loop spans 14 amino acids. Germline V gene data show CDR1 as MNHEY and CDR2 as SVGEGT. V was clipped by 9 bases and J by 7 bases; unmatched bases: 10. The CDR3 DNA reads as TGTGCCAGTAGCCTCCAGGGACAGGGGGCTGAGCAGTACGTC. Translating it yields CASSLQGQGAEQYV.

This clonotype was picked up many times. This chain joins TRBV6-1 and TRBJ1-1, with 8 bases identical to TRBD1. From germline, CDR1 is MNHNS and CDR2 SASEGT. V lost 6 bases and J lost 7; bases outside the gene matches: 7. This CDR3 contains 13 residues. The CDR3 here is CASRDGQGIEAFF. The CDR3, as DNA: TGTGCCAGCAGAGATGGACAGGGTATTGAAGCTTTCTTT.

This clonotype was counted many times. The chain uses TRBV12-3 or TRBV12-4 and TRBJ1-2, with D perhaps TRBD1 (5 bases). The CDR3 covers 15 residues. V lost 5 bases, J lost 0 bases, and 13 bases lay in between. The chain's CDR3 is CASSHPGDPNYGYTF. The CDR3 DNA is TGTGCCAGCAGTCACCCGGGGGACCCTAACTATGGCTACACCTTC.

This clonotype was recorded many times. DNA of the CDR3: TGTGCCAGCAGTTTAGATGGGACTGCCTACGAGCAGTACTTC. It specifies CASSLDGTAYEQYF. The chain carries TRBV12-3 or TRBV12-4 and TRBJ2-7, with TRBD2 as a possible D gene (6 bases). This CDR3 comprises 14 residues. The ends were cut back, 1 base at V and 2 bases at J, with 9 bases in the middle.

In this sample, this clonotype turned up many times. The chain uses TRBV5-1 and TRBJ2-5; D tentatively fits TRBD1 or TRBD2 (5 bases each). The germline V and J ends were trimmed by 4 bases and 2 bases, with 15 bases remaining between them. The V gene's germline CDR1 is SGHRS and CDR2 YFSETQ. This CDR3 is built from 15 residues. The CDR3 nucleotides are TGCGCCAGCAGCAGGAACCCCGAGGGGCAAGAGACCCAGTACTTC. Amino acid sequence: CASSRNPEGQETQYF.

In this sample, this clonotype turned up many times. This chain connects TRBV10-2 to TRBJ1-4, with 7 bases identical to TRBD1. CDR3 length equals 13 residues. The ends lost 10 bases at V and 5 bases at J; junction bases unmatched: 7. Germline CDR1 reads WSHSY; CDR2 reads SAAADI. The CDR3 DNA follows: TGCGCCACCAGGGACAGAATAAATGAAAAACTGTTTTTT. Its translation is CATRDRINEKLFF.

This clonotype occurred many times. V gene TRBV9 combines with J gene TRBJ2-2, with 10 nucleotides matching TRBD2. CDR3 length: 16 amino acids. V trimming: 2 bases; J trimming: 5 bases; junction bases outside the gene matches: 6. CDR1 is SGDLS, CDR2 YYNGEE, per germline. CDR3 in amino acids: CASSVGLAYYTGELFF. The CDR3 coding sequence is TGTGCCAGCAGCGTGGGACTAGCGTACTATACCGGGGAGCTGTTTTTT.

This clonotype was counted once. The CDR3 region has the DNA TGTGCCAGCAACGAGGGGGGGTCCGGAGGAAACACCATATATTTT. It translates to CASNEGGSGGNTIYF. The chain couples TRBV6-2 or TRBV6-3 to TRBJ1-3, with a tentative D call TRBD1 (6 bases). V lost 7 bases and J 4 bases, leaving 17 bases between the germline ends. The CDR3 consists of 15 residues. CDR1 is MNHEY and CDR2 is SVGEGT in the germline V gene.

This clonotype was recorded many times. The chain has TRBV5-1 and TRBJ2-7, with 15 bases aligning to TRBD2. Germline V gene lookup returns CDR1 SGHRS and CDR2 YFSETQ. The V gene end was trimmed by 4 bases and the J gene end by 0 bases; junction bases not matched to a gene: 11. This CDR3 spans 19 amino acids. DNA for the CDR3: TGCGCCAGCAGCGCGGCGGGACTAGCGGGAGGTCAGAGCTCCTACGAGCAGTACTTC. The encoded protein is CASSAAGLAGGQSSYEQYF.